The rows below give T cell receptor beta chains drawn from one sample of a study of blood T cell repertoires in COVID-19. TCRdb's table, derived via immunoSEQ multiplex PCR, lists solely in-frame clones and lacks some. The data show 200,000 to 250,000 clones, about 83% seen once. The sample taken for sequencing was peripheral blood. These receptor sequences come from an older man with acute or convalescent COVID-19. Each CDR3 is given with its conserved first and last residue. D genes are given only for firm matches. The listing skips clone size in some rows; elsewhere it reads once, few, many or a size class.

>-|TRBJ2-7|12|once|TRBV29-1
CSVRDNSYEQYF
TGCAGCGTTAGGGACAACTCCTACGAGCAGTACTTC
>TRBD2|TRBJ2-5|16|-|TRBV6-4
CASSEKAGGLQETQYF
TGTGCCAGCAGTGAAAAAGCGGGGGGCTTACAAGAGACCCAGTACTTC
>TRBD2|TRBJ2-1|16|-|TRBV10-3
CAISESGAGTYNEQFF
TGTGCCATCAGTGAGTCAGGAGCGGGAACCTACAATGAGCAGTTCTTC
>-|TRBJ2-3|15|-|TRBV7-7
CASSLNQGGSDTQYF
TGTGCTAGCAGCTTAAACCAGGGTGGTTCAGATACGCAGTATTTT
>TRBD1|TRBJ1-2|14|-|TRBV28
CASSDTSGGYGYTF
TGTGCCAGCAGTGATACCTCAGGGGGATATGGCTACACCTTC
>TRBD1|TRBJ1-2|17|-|TRBV19
CASSPTGEWSGFSGYTF
TGTGCCAGTAGTCCCACAGGGGAGTGGAGTGGTTTCTCTGGCTACACCTTC
>-|TRBJ2-1|14|-|TRBV21-1
CARGAGEPYNEQFF
TGTGCCAGAGGGGCGGGGGAACCCTACAATGAGCAGTTCTTC
>-|TRBJ2-7|14|-|TRBV3-1/TRBV3-2
CASSQSGRYGEQYF
TGTGCCAGCAGCCAATCAGGTCGGTATGGCGAGCAGTACTTC
>-|TRBJ2-7|16|-|TRBV9
CASSVGGADLPYEQYF
TGTGCCAGCAGCGTAGGGGGAGCGGACCTCCCCTACGAGCAGTACTTC
>-|TRBJ1-1|14|few|TRBV3-1/TRBV3-2
CASSQGTPVTEAFF
TGTGCCAGCAGCCAAGGAACCCCGGTCACTGAAGCTTTCTTT
>-|TRBJ1-1|13|-|TRBV7-8
CASSLVRGTEAFF
TGTGCCAGCAGCTTAGTTCGAGGGACTGAAGCTTTCTTT
>-|TRBJ1-1|17|-|TRBV11-2
CASSSDTGFVMNTEAFF
TGTGCCAGCAGCTCAGATACAGGGTTCGTGATGAACACTGAAGCTTTCTTT
>TRBD2|TRBJ2-7|14|-|TRBV9
CASSVDGLVGEQYF
TGTGCCAGCAGCGTAGACGGACTAGTTGGTGAGCAGTACTTC
>TRBD1|TRBJ1-1|18|-|TRBV2
CATERGRGRGNKNTEAFF
TGTGCCACCGAACGAGGTCGGGGCAGGGGGAATAAGAACACTGAAGCTTTCTTT
>TRBD1|TRBJ1-3|14|once|TRBV28
CATTGGGSGNTIYF
TGTGCCACTACAGGGGGGGGCTCTGGAAACACCATATATTTT
>-|TRBJ1-1|14|-|TRBV5-1
CASSLTGEDTEAFF
TGCGCCAGCAGCTTGACAGGCGAGGACACTGAAGCTTTCTTT
>-|TRBJ2-3|15|-|TRBV29-1
CSVQGGAGHTDTQYF
TGCAGCGTTCAAGGGGGAGCGGGCCACACAGATACGCAGTATTTT
>-|TRBJ1-4|13|-|TRBV3-1/TRBV3-2
CASSRLRSEKLFF
TGTGCCAGCAGCCGCCTGCGTAGCGAAAAACTGTTTTTT
>-|TRBJ2-1|12|-|TRBV3-1/TRBV3-2
CASSQGGMKQFF
TGTGCCAGCAGCCAAGGGGGCATGAAGCAGTTCTTC
>TRBD1|TRBJ2-3|15|-|TRBV5-1
CASSLGQGAIDTQYF
TGCGCCAGCAGCTTAGGACAGGGGGCTATAGATACGCAGTATTTT
>TRBD1|TRBJ1-3|14|once|TRBV5-1
CASSPQGFENTIYF
TGCGCCAGCAGCCCACAGGGGTTTGAAAACACCATATATTTT
>TRBD2|TRBJ2-1|15|-|TRBV2
CASDRRLAGQGEQFF
TGTGCCAGCGATCGACGACTAGCGGGGCAGGGGGAGCAGTTCTTC
>TRBD1|TRBJ2-7|14|-|TRBV5-1
CASSLDRGPVEQYF
TGCGCCAGCAGCTTGGACAGGGGACCGGTCGAGCAGTACTTC
>-|TRBJ1-6|15|-|TRBV6-5
CASSYMVGGSSPLHF
TGTGCCAGCAGTTACATGGTCGGGGGGAGTTCACCCCTCCACTTT
>-|TRBJ1-1|13|-|TRBV28
CASSFRGYRSPFF
TGTGCCAGCAGTTTTAGGGGGTACAGGTCCCCTTTCTTT
>-|TRBJ2-4|14|-|TRBV19
CASSIGQIKNIQYF
TGTGCCAGTAGTATAGGGCAGATCAAAAACATTCAGTACTTC
>TRBD1|TRBJ1-5|13|-|TRBV6-5
CASSTGAGQPQHF
TGTGCCAGCAGTACAGGGGCGGGTCAGCCCCAGCATTTT
>-|TRBJ1-2|12|-|TRBV7-8
CASSSDVYGYTF
TGTGCCAGCAGTAGCGACGTCTATGGCTACACCTTC
>TRBD1|TRBJ2-2|19|-|TRBV7-9
CASRRYRGTHPIQTGELFF
TGTGCCAGCAGAAGATACAGGGGAACCCACCCCATACAAACCGGGGAGCTGTTTTTT
>TRBD1|TRBJ2-7|12|-|TRBV11-2
CASSRDRYEQYF
TGTGCCAGCAGCCGGGACAGATACGAGCAGTACTTC
>TRBD2|TRBJ2-1|18|-|TRBV11-3
CASSPGTSGTQTYNEQFF
TGTGCCAGCAGCCCAGGGACTAGCGGAACCCAGACCTACAATGAGCAGTTCTTC
>TRBD1|TRBJ2-2|15|-|TRBV28
CASSLLGQGTGELFF
TGTGCCAGCAGTTTATTGGGACAGGGCACCGGGGAGCTGTTTTTT
>-|TRBJ2-7|13|-|TRBV19
CASSIGQGYEQYF
TGTGCCAGTAGTATAGGGCAGGGGTACGAGCAGTACTTC
>TRBD1|TRBJ2-7|15|-|TRBV6-2/TRBV6-3
CASSRPGQGYYEQYF
TGTGCCAGCAGCCGTCCGGGACAGGGGTACTACGAGCAGTACTTC
>TRBD1|TRBJ1-5|16|-|TRBV5-1
CASSLGSAGGGQPQHF
TGCGCCAGCAGCTTGGGTTCAGCAGGGGGCGGACAGCCCCAGCATTTT
>-|TRBJ1-1|14|-|TRBV5-4
CASSSLGQNTEAFF
TGTGCCAGCAGCTCGCTGGGACAGAACACTGAAGCTTTCTTT
>TRBD1|TRBJ1-3|16|-|TRBV28
CASSFNTGGSGNTIYF
TGTGCCAGCAGTTTTAATACAGGGGGCTCTGGAAACACCATATATTTT
>-|TRBJ1-1|13|few|TRBV12-3/TRBV12-4
CASSFVQNTEAFF
TGTGCCAGCAGTTTCGTACAGAACACTGAAGCTTTCTTT
>TRBD2|TRBJ2-1|15|-|TRBV3-1/TRBV3-2
CASSRGLAGGGEQFF
TGTGCCAGCAGCCGGGGACTAGCGGGAGGAGGTGAGCAGTTCTTC
>TRBD1|TRBJ1-6|14|once|TRBV5-1
CASSSGTENSPLHF
TGCGCCAGCAGCTCGGGGACAGAGAATTCACCCCTCCACTTT
>-|TRBJ1-4|13|-|TRBV28
CASSGPTGEKLFF
TGTGCCAGCTCTGGGCCTACAGGGGAAAAACTGTTTTTT
>-|TRBJ1-2|14|-|TRBV27
CASTPNGGNYGYTF
TGTGCCAGCACCCCCAACGGGGGGAACTATGGCTACACCTTC
>-|TRBJ1-5|15|-|TRBV4-1
CASSQDGDSNQPQHF
TGCGCCAGCAGCCAAGATGGAGATAGCAATCAGCCCCAGCATTTT
>-|TRBJ2-1|13|-|TRBV28
CASSLSGRNEQFF
TGTGCCAGCAGTTTATCGGGGAGGAATGAGCAGTTCTTC
>TRBD1|TRBJ2-3|18|once|TRBV4-2
CASSQDVRSGTGADTQYF
TGTGCCAGCAGCCAAGATGTCAGGTCCGGGACAGGGGCGGATACGCAGTATTTT
>-|TRBJ1-2|12|-|TRBV28
CASSASGAGYTF
TGTGCCAGCAGTGCTTCAGGGGCTGGCTACACCTTC
>TRBD1|TRBJ1-6|13|-|TRBV11-3
CASSRDSRSPLHF
TGTGCCAGCAGTAGGGACAGCAGATCACCCCTCCACTTT
>TRBD2|TRBJ2-7|14|-|TRBV18
CASSPAGVGYEQYF
TGTGCCAGCTCTCCAGCGGGAGTTGGCTACGAGCAGTACTTC
>-|TRBJ1-1|14|-|TRBV5-1
CASSRAGTGAEAFF
TGCGCCAGCAGCCGGGCGGGGACTGGCGCTGAAGCTTTCTTT
>-|TRBJ2-3|14|once|TRBV29-1
CSVYPPPGTDTQYF
TGCAGCGTTTACCCACCTCCGGGCACAGATACGCAGTATTTT
>-|TRBJ1-2|14|-|TRBV28
CASSSPGVNYGYTF
TGTGCCAGCAGTTCCCCGGGGGTTAACTATGGCTACACCTTC
>-|TRBJ2-3|15|-|TRBV24-1
CATSGIFRDTDTQYF
TGTGCCACCAGTGGAATATTTCGGGACACAGATACGCAGTATTTT
>-|TRBJ2-3|13|-|TRBV29-1
CSVLRDITDTQYF
TGCAGCGTTCTCAGGGACATTACAGATACGCAGTATTTT